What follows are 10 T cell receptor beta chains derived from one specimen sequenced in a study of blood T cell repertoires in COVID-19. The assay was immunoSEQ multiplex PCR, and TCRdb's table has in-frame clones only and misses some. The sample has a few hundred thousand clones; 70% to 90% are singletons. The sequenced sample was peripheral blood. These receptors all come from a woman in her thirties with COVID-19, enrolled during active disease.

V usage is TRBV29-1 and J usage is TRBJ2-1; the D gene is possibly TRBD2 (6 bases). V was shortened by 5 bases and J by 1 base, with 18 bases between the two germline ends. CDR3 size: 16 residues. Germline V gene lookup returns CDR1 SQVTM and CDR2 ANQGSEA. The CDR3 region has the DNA TGCAGCGTTTGGCCCCCAGGTAGCGGATCCTACAATGAGCAGTTCTTC. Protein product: CSVWPPGSGSYNEQFF.

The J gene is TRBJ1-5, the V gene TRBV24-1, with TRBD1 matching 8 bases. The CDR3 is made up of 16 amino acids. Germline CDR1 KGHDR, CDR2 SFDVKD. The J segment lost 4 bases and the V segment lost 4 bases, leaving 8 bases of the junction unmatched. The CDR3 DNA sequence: TGTGCCACCAGTGACCCAGGACAGGGTGGAAATCAGCCCCAGCATTTT. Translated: CATSDPGQGGNQPQHF.

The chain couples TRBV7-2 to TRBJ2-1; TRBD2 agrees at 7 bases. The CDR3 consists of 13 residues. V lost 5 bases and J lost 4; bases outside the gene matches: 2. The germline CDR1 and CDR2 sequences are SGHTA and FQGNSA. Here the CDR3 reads CASSRGDYNEQFF. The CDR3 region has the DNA TGTGCCAGCAGCCGGGGGGATTACAATGAGCAGTTCTTC.

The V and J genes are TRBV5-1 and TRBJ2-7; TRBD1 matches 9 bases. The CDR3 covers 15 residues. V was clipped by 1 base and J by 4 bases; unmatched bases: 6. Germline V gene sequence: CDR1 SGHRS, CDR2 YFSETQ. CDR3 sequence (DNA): TGCGCCAGCAGCTTGACGGGGACAGGGCCTTACGAGCAGTACTTC. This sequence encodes CASSLTGTGPYEQYF.

CDR3 region: CASSLPDRGADGYTF. The DNA for the CDR3 is TGCGCCAGCAGCTTGCCCGACAGGGGAGCGGATGGCTACACCTTC. The chain couples TRBV5-1 to TRBJ1-2; TRBD1 matches 8 bases. Germline CDR1 reads SGHRS; CDR2 reads YFSETQ. The V segment lost 1 base and the J segment 6 bases; nucleotides outside the gene matches: 8. CDR3 length: 15 amino acids.

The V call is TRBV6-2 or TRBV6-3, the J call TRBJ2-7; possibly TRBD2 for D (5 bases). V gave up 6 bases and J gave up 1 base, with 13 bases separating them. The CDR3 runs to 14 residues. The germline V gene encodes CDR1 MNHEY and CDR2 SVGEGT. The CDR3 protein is CASSGGARSYEQYF. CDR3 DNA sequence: TGTGCCAGCAGCGGAGGAGCGCGTTCCTACGAGCAGTACTTC.

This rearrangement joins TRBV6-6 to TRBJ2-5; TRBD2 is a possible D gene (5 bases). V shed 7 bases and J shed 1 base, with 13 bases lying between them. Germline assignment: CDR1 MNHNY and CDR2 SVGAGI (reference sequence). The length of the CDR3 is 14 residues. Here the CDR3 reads CASKKSGSQETQYF. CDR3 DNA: TGTGCCAGCAAAAAATCGGGGTCCCAAGAGACCCAGTACTTC.

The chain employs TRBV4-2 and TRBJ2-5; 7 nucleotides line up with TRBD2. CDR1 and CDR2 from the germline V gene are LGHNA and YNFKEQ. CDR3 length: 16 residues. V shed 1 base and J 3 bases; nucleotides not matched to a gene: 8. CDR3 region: CASSQGMGAGEETQYF. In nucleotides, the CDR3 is TGTGCCAGCAGCCAAGGGATGGGCGCGGGGGAAGAGACCCAGTACTTC.

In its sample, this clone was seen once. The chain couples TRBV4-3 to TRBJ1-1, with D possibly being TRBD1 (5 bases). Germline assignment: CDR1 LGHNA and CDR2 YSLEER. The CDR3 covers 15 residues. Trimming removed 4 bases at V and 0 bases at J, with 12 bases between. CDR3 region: CASSRGHYMNTEAFF. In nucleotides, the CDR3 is TGCGCCAGCAGCCGAGGACACTATATGAACACTGAAGCTTTCTTT.

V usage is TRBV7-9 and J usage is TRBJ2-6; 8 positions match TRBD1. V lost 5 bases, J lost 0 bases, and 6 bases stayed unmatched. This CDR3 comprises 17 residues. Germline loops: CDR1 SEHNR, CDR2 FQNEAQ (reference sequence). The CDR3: CASSEPGQASGANVLTF. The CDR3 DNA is TGTGCCAGCAGCGAGCCGGGACAGGCCTCTGGGGCCAACGTCCTGACTTTC.